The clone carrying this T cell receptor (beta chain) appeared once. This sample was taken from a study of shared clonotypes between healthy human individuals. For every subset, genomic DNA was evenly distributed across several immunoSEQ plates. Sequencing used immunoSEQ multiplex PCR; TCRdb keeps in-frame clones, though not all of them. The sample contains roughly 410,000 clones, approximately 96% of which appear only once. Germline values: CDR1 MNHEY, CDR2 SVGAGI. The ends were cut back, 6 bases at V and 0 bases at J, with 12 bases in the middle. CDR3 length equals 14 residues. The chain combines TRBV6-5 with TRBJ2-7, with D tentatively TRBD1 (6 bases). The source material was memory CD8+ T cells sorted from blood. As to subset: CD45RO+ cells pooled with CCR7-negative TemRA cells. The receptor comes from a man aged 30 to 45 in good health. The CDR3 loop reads CASRTPGHSYEQYF. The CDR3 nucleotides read TGTGCCAGCAGGACTCCGGGACACTCCTACGAGCAGTACTTC.